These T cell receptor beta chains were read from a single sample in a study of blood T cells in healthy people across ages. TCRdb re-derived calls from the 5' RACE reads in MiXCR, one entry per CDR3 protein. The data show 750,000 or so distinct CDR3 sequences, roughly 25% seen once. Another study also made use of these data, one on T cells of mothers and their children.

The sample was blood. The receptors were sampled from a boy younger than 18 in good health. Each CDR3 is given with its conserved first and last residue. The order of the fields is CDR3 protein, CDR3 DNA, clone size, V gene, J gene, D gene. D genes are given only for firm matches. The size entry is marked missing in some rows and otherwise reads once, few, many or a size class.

CDR3aa: CASSTKRIAGDGETQYF; CDR3nt: TGTGCCAGTAGTACCAAACGGATAGCGGGGGATGGGGAGACCCAGTACTTC; abundance: NA; v_gene: TRBV28; j_gene: TRBJ2-5; d_gene: TRBD2
CDR3aa: CASSFEREVTDTQYF; CDR3nt: TGTGCCAGCAGTTTTGAAAGGGAGGTGACAGATACGCAGTATTTT; abundance: few; v_gene: TRBV12-3/TRBV12-4; j_gene: TRBJ2-3; d_gene: NA
CDR3aa: CASSHPTRYSQETQYF; CDR3nt: TGTGCCAGCAGCCACCCCACTAGGTACAGCCAAGAGACCCAGTACTTC; abundance: few; v_gene: TRBV5-5; j_gene: TRBJ2-5; d_gene: NA
CDR3aa: CASRGGQGNYEQYF; CDR3nt: TGTGCCAGCAGGGGGGGACAGGGAAACTACGAGCAGTACTTC; abundance: NA; v_gene: TRBV28; j_gene: TRBJ2-7; d_gene: TRBD1
CDR3aa: CATRKNTEAFF; CDR3nt: TGTGCCACCAGAAAGAACACTGAAGCTTTCTTT; abundance: NA; v_gene: TRBV28; j_gene: TRBJ1-1; d_gene: NA
CDR3aa: CASSEVHSSGLYNEQFF; CDR3nt: TGCGCCAGCAGCGAGGTCCATTCTAGCGGTCTCTACAATGAGCAGTTCTTC; abundance: NA; v_gene: TRBV5-1; j_gene: TRBJ2-1; d_gene: TRBD2
CDR3aa: CSARRTDYGYTF; CDR3nt: TGCAGTGCTAGAAGGACAGACTATGGCTACACCTTC; abundance: few; v_gene: TRBV20-1; j_gene: TRBJ1-2; d_gene: NA
CDR3aa: CASSLLGARETQYF; CDR3nt: TGTGCCAGCAGCTTACTGGGGGCGCGGGAGACCCAGTACTTC; abundance: few; v_gene: TRBV11-2; j_gene: TRBJ2-5; d_gene: NA
CDR3aa: CASSIGYGYTF; CDR3nt: TGTGCCAGCAGTATCGGCTATGGCTACACCTTC; abundance: many; v_gene: TRBV6-2/TRBV6-3; j_gene: TRBJ1-2; d_gene: NA
CDR3aa: CASSQDLGGAYEQYF; CDR3nt: TGCGCCAGCAGCCAAGATCTCGGGGGGGCCTACGAGCAGTACTTC; abundance: few; v_gene: TRBV4-3; j_gene: TRBJ2-7; d_gene: TRBD2
CDR3aa: CSASLGTGVATQYF; CDR3nt: TGCAGTGCTAGCCTAGGGACAGGGGTTGCTACGCAGTATTTT; abundance: NA; v_gene: TRBV20-1; j_gene: TRBJ2-3; d_gene: TRBD1
CDR3aa: CASSLGGGLYLAKNIQYF; CDR3nt: TGTGCCAGCAGCCTAGGGGGTGGGCTCTACCTAGCCAAAAACATTCAGTACTTC; abundance: few; v_gene: TRBV7-2; j_gene: TRBJ2-4; d_gene: NA
CDR3aa: CASSQNIGTDTQYF; CDR3nt: TGTGCCAGCAGCCAAAACATCGGCACAGATACGCAGTATTTT; abundance: few; v_gene: TRBV4-2; j_gene: TRBJ2-3; d_gene: NA
CDR3aa: CASSLGASSWGDTQYF; CDR3nt: TGTGCCAGCAGCCTAGGGGCCAGCTCATGGGGAGATACGCAGTATTTT; abundance: few; v_gene: TRBV6-2/TRBV6-3; j_gene: TRBJ2-3; d_gene: NA
CDR3aa: CSVLPTSGRTDTQYF; CDR3nt: TGCAGCGTTCTCCCGACTAGCGGGAGAACAGATACGCAGTATTTT; abundance: few; v_gene: TRBV29-1; j_gene: TRBJ2-3; d_gene: TRBD2
CDR3aa: CASSPPAFTGLYGYTF; CDR3nt: TGCGCCAGCAGCCCCCCTGCCTTCACAGGGCTGTATGGCTACACCTTC; abundance: NA; v_gene: TRBV5-1; j_gene: TRBJ1-2; d_gene: NA
CDR3aa: CSARDPQLNGKLFF; CDR3nt: TGCAGTGCTAGAGATCCACAGCTTAATGGAAAACTGTTTTTT; abundance: NA; v_gene: TRBV20-1; j_gene: TRBJ1-4; d_gene: NA
CDR3aa: CASSLIVEAEALF; CDR3nt: TGTGCCAGCAGCTTAATTGTGGAGGCTGAAGCTCTCTTT; abundance: NA; v_gene: TRBV7-2; j_gene: TRBJ1-1; d_gene: NA
CDR3aa: CSVAWDLSGNTIYF; CDR3nt: TGCAGCGTTGCCTGGGACCTCTCTGGAAACACCATATATTTT; abundance: NA; v_gene: TRBV29-1; j_gene: TRBJ1-3; d_gene: NA
CDR3aa: CASSSSGNQPQYF; CDR3nt: TGTGCCAGCAGTTCTTCTGGCAATCAGCCCCAGTATTTT; abundance: NA; v_gene: TRBV27; j_gene: TRBJ2-3; d_gene: NA